What follows are 25 T cell receptor beta chains derived from one specimen sequenced in a study of blood T cells in healthy people across ages. Combining a sample-barcoded 5' primer with a J-beta primer mix, a second PCR ran for about 6 to 11 cycles. TCRdb re-derived calls from the 5' RACE reads in MiXCR, one entry per CDR3 protein. The table has approximately 700,000 distinct CDR3 sequences, 32% seen once. Sequenced: blood. These receptors all come from a woman over 75 in good health.

Turning to this clonotype: This may arise from a read error, as a much more abundant clone is one base away. The chain recombines TRBV5-1 with TRBJ2-5; no reliable D call. V was trimmed by 7 bases and J by 0 bases, leaving 19 bases between them. The length of the CDR3 is 16 residues. Looked up from germline, CDR1 is SGHRS and CDR2 is YFSETQ. The CDR3 loop reads CASGSRPPRNQETQYF. As DNA, the CDR3 is TGCGCCAGCGGCTCCCGGCCCCCACGGAACCAAGAGACCCAGTACTTC.

This clonotype was detected ten times or more. The rearrangement uses TRBV2 and TRBJ1-4; 7 nucleotides align to TRBD1. Per germline, CDR1 SNHLY and CDR2 FYNNEI. V shed 10 bases and J 1 base; nucleotides not matched to a gene: 6. This CDR3 spans 14 amino acids. CDR3 region: CATSGTETNEKLFF. In nucleotides, the CDR3 is TGTGCCACCTCTGGGACAGAAACTAATGAAAAACTGTTTTTT.

The table lists this clonotype with a count of one. One base away lies a much larger clone, so this may be a sequencing read error. This sequence joins TRBV5-8 and TRBJ1-2; 11 positions match TRBD1. J lost 7 bases, V lost 3 bases, and 8 bases had no gene match. The CDR3 totals 15 residues. Germline assignment: CDR1 SGHTS and CDR2 YDEGEE. In DNA, the CDR3 is TGTGCCAGCAGCTGGGAAACTGGACAGGGGGCTGGCTACACCTTC. It translates to CASSWETGQGAGYTF. The complete variable domain, with remaining parts taken from reference TRBV5-8 and TRBJ1-2, reads EAGVTQSPTHLIKTRGQQATLRCSPISGHTSVYWYQQALGLGLQFLLWYDEGEERNRGNFPPRFSGRQFPNYSSELNVNALELEDSALYLCASSWETGQGAGYTFGSGTRLTVV.

Notes on this clonotype: A much larger clone differs by one base, so this may be a read error. The rearrangement uses TRBV7-2 and TRBJ2-3; 7 bases are a match to TRBD2. CDR3 length equals 15 residues. Germline-derived CDR1 and CDR2 are SGHTA and FQGNSA. J lost 2 bases, V lost 5 bases, and 7 bases had no gene match. In DNA, the CDR3 is TGTACCAGCAGCCGAATGGGGAGGGACACAGATACGCAGTATTTT. Residues: CTSSRMGRDTDTQYF. Complete variable domain (other parts from reference TRBV7-2 and TRBJ2-3): GAGVSQSPSNKVTEKGKDVELRCDPISGHTALYWYRQSLGQGLEFLIYFQGNSAPDKSGLPSDRFSAERTGGSVSTLTIQRTQQEDSAVYLCTSSRMGRDTDTQYFGPGTRLTVL.

V gene TRBV4-1 combines with J gene TRBJ2-5; unclear D gene. Looked up from germline, CDR1 is MGHRA and CDR2 is YSYEKL. The CDR3 covers 14 residues. V was pared by 0 bases and J by 5 bases, with 10 bases between. CDR3 nucleotide sequence: TGCGCCAGCAGCCAAGAATGGGGAAGGGAGACCCAGTACTTC. It translates to CASSQEWGRETQYF.

This clonotype was picked up many times. The rearrangement links TRBV5-1 to TRBJ2-3, with D perhaps TRBD1 (5 bases). CDR3 size: 14 residues. V gave up 2 bases and J gave up 7 bases, with 14 bases separating them. Germline lookup yields CDR1 SGHRS and CDR2 YFSETQ. In DNA, the CDR3 is TGCGCCAGCAGCTTTGGGCTACAGGAAAATACGCAGTATTTT. It specifies CASSFGLQENTQYF.

This clonotype occurred many times. V is TRBV6-2 or TRBV6-3 and J is TRBJ2-5, with D perhaps matching TRBD1 (6 bases). The V end was cut by 5 bases, the J end by 1 base, with 17 bases between. Germline CDR1 and CDR2: MNHEY and SVGEGT. The CDR3 consists of 16 residues. CDR3 amino acids: CASSLRGRLGQETQYF. Written as DNA, the CDR3 is TGTGCCAGCAGTCTCAGGGGTCGGCTGGGCCAAGAGACCCAGTACTTC.

This clonotype was detected a few times. The CDR3 region has the DNA TGTGCCAGCAGCTTCGGTCGAGGGTTCTATGGCTACACCTTC. Encoded protein: CASSFGRGFYGYTF. V is TRBV11-1 and J is TRBJ1-2; D is ambiguous. Germline values: CDR1 SGHAT, CDR2 FQDESV (reference sequence). The CDR3 consists of 14 residues. The V end lost 3 bases, the J end lost 4 bases, and 12 bases lay between the germline ends.

This clonotype was observed a few times. This may come from a read error, since a much larger clone is one base off. The V and J genes are TRBV9 and TRBJ2-7, with TRBD1 identical over 12 bases. Germline V lookup: CDR1 SGDLS, CDR2 YYNGEE. CDR3 size: 14 residues. J lost 7 bases, V lost 4 bases, and 6 bases had no gene match. DNA for the CDR3: TGTGCCAGCAGCCGCGGGACAGGGGGCTTTGAGCAGTACTTC. It codes for CASSRGTGGFEQYF.

This clonotype occurred once. This CDR3 fails to terminate in the conserved phenylalanine or tryptophan, so it likely reflects a read error. J is TRBJ2-5 and V is TRBV6-1; tentatively, D is TRBD2 (7 bases). Germline loops: CDR1 MNHNS, CDR2 SASEGT. This CDR3 is 18 amino acids long. The germline V and J ends were trimmed by 1 base and 4 bases, with 22 bases remaining between them. The CDR3 reads CASSEEQGIHSGGETQYV. Written as DNA, the CDR3 is TGTGCCAGCAGTGAAGAACAGGGCATTCATTCGGGAGGAGAGACCCAGTACGTC.

The rearrangement uses TRBV24-1 and TRBJ2-3; 7 positions match TRBD2. CDR3 length: 16 residues. Germline CDR1 KGHDR, CDR2 SFDVKD. V was clipped by 4 bases and J by 0 bases; unmatched bases: 6. CDR3 in amino acids: CATSDSPSGSTDTQYF. The DNA for the CDR3 is TGTGCCACCAGTGACTCTCCTAGCGGAAGCACAGATACGCAGTATTTT.

A note on this clonotype: The junction departs from the called germline gene at one end, perhaps through a read error. CDR3 amino acids: CSARVIGFATNEKRFF. The CDR3 nucleotides are TGCAGTGCTAGAGTCATCGGGTTTGCAACTAATGAAAAACGGTTTTTT. This chain links TRBV20-1 with TRBJ1-4; D uncertain. Germline V lookup: CDR1 DFQATT, CDR2 SNEGSKA (reference sequence). This CDR3 has 16 amino acids.

This clonotype was found many times. The CDR3 protein is CSARGEGSSKILNEQFF. The CDR3 bases are TGCAGTGCTAGAGGCGAGGGTTCTAGCAAGATCCTCAATGAGCAGTTCTTC. This chain connects TRBV20-1 to TRBJ2-1, with D possibly TRBD2 on 5 matching bases. There are 17 residues in the CDR3. The V and J ends lost 1 base and 6 bases respectively, with 22 bases between them. Germline V gene lookup returns CDR1 DFQATT and CDR2 SNEGSKA (reference sequence).

Comments on this clonotype: A much larger clone differs by one base, so this may be a read error. The chain uses TRBV6-6 and TRBJ2-3; possible D gene TRBD2, 6 bases. The CDR3 has 16 amino acids. Looked up from germline, CDR1 is MNHNY and CDR2 is SVGAGI (reference sequence). The DNA for the CDR3 is TGTGCCAGCGGTTACTCGGGTCCCGGGGGTGCAGATACGCAGTATTTT. Amino acids: CASGYSGPGGADTQYF.

This clonotype was detected ten times or more. The CDR3 spells CASSPWGRQLNEQFF. The CDR3 DNA reads as TGTGCCAGCAGCCCGTGGGGCAGGCAGCTCAATGAGCAGTTCTTC. The chain is built from TRBV6-1 and TRBJ2-1; TRBD1 might be the D (5 bases). Germline V gene lookup returns CDR1 MNHNS and CDR2 SASEGT. V dropped 6 bases and J dropped 6 bases, with 18 bases sitting between them. The CDR3 is 15 residues long.

As for this clonotype: A single base separates this from a much larger clone, so it may be a read error. The chain employs TRBV20-1 and TRBJ2-1; 9 bases fit TRBD1. The CDR3 runs 14 residues. The V gene's germline CDR1 is DFQATT and CDR2 SNEGSKA (reference sequence). J gave up 8 bases and V 6 bases, and 11 bases lay outside the gene matches. The CDR3 sequence: CSAPTGGIDDEQFF. The CDR3 bases are TGCAGTGCCCCGACAGGGGGGATAGACGATGAGCAGTTCTTC.

V is TRBV5-1 and J is TRBJ1-4; D gene uncertain. Germline V gene data show CDR1 as SGHRS and CDR2 as YFSETQ. The CDR3 covers 14 residues. With 0 bases removed from V and 8 bases from J, the gap between germline ends came to 11 bases. This CDR3 is CASSLGGSQEKLFF. The DNA for the CDR3 is TGCGCCAGCAGCTTGGGAGGGTCGCAGGAAAAACTGTTTTTT.

This clonotype was recorded many times. V is TRBV12-3 or TRBV12-4 and J is TRBJ1-1; tentative D call: TRBD1 (6 bases). Trimming shortened V by 6 bases and J by 0 bases, and 17 bases separated the two germline ends. This CDR3 has 16 amino acids. The CDR3 DNA is TGTGCCAGCAGCTTGCACCGGACAGCAATGAACACTGAAGCTTTCTTT. It encodes CASSLHRTAMNTEAFF.

The sample holds many counts of this clonotype. The gene calls are TRBV4-2 and TRBJ2-5, with D possibly being TRBD2 (7 bases). CDR3 size: 16 residues. Looked up from germline, CDR1 is LGHNA and CDR2 is YNFKEQ. Between the trimmed V and J ends, which lost 0 bases and 2 bases, there was a span of 13 bases. The CDR3 DNA is TGTGCCAGCAGCCAAGAAAGAGGGGGGGATCAAGAGACCCAGTACTTC. The encoded protein is CASSQERGGDQETQYF.

This clonotype was seen repeatedly, ten times or more. The genes are TRBV15 and TRBJ1-5; 7 bases agree with TRBD1. The germline V gene has CDR1 LNHNV and CDR2 YYDKDF (reference sequence). CDR3 length: 18 residues. V gave up 2 bases and J gave up 0 bases; unmatched junction bases: 10. The CDR3 protein is CATSRYNRGGYSNQPQHF. The CDR3, as DNA: TGTGCCACCAGCAGATATAACAGGGGCGGTTATAGCAATCAGCCCCAGCATTTT.

V is TRBV20-1 and J is TRBJ2-5, with a weak D call TRBD1 (6 bases). Germline lookup yields CDR1 DFQATT and CDR2 SNEGSKA (reference sequence). With 3 bases removed from V and 5 bases from J, the gap between germline ends came to 16 bases. The CDR3 totals 14 residues. CDR3 residues: CSARVGQWFETQYF. The CDR3, as DNA: TGCAGTGCTAGGGTCGGACAGTGGTTTGAGACCCAGTACTTC.

This clonotype was found a few times. A much larger clone differs from this one at a single base, so this may be a read error. The rearrangement uses TRBV4-1 and TRBJ2-3, with a weak D call TRBD2 (7 bases). The CDR3 extends over 15 amino acids. The V end lost 1 base, the J end lost 8 bases, and 16 bases lay between the germline ends. CDR1 is MGHRA, CDR2 YSYEKL, per germline. CDR3 bases: TGCGCCAGCAGCCAAGGGGCGGGGGCGCTGGGTACGCAGTATTTT. It encodes CASSQGAGALGTQYF.

The genes are TRBV29-1 and TRBJ2-3; D is unclear. The length of the CDR3 is 12 residues. Germline CDR1 and CDR2: SQVTM and ANQGSEA. V was cut by 1 base and J by 3 bases, with 5 bases left in between. CDR3 amino acids: CSVEAGTDTQYF. CDR3 nucleotide sequence: TGCAGCGTTGAAGCGGGTACAGATACGCAGTATTTT.

This clonotype was seen many times. The chain is built from TRBV27 and TRBJ1-5, with 9 positions matching TRBD1. This CDR3 has 15 residues. The germline CDR1 and CDR2 sequences are MNHEY and SMNVEV (reference sequence). V lost 6 bases, J lost 3 bases, and 6 bases stayed unmatched. CDR3 sequence reads: CASRSTGGINQPQHF. The DNA for the CDR3 is TGTGCCAGCAGGTCCACAGGGGGCATCAATCAGCCCCAGCATTTT.

A remark on this clonotype: A read error is possible here, since a much larger clone lies one base away. This chain connects TRBV10-3 to TRBJ2-5; tentative D call: TRBD2 (6 bases). Trimming took 7 bases from V and 13 from J, leaving 25 bases between them. Germline V gene lookup returns CDR1 ENHRY and CDR2 SYGVKD. This CDR3 spans 14 amino acids. For the CDR3, the DNA is TGTGCCATCACCAGGGACTTAGCCTACAATGAGCGGTACTTC. It translates to CAITRDLAYNERYF.